These 14 T cell receptor beta chains originate from one sample sequenced in a study of blood T cell repertoires in COVID-19. Clones were sequenced by immunoSEQ multiplex PCR, and TCRdb holds only the in-frame ones, with some missing. This sample has some 21,000 clones, with just over 90% found just once. Sample: peripheral blood. Receptor source: a woman in her forties or fifties with active COVID-19.

The chain employs TRBV28 and TRBJ1-5; possibly TRBD1 for D (6 bases). Between the trimmed V and J ends, which lost 5 bases and 5 bases, there was a span of 19 bases. Germline CDR1 MDHEN, CDR2 SYDVKM. The CDR3 runs 16 residues. The CDR3 loop reads CASSGKGHLVYQPQHF. The CDR3 coding sequence is TGTGCCAGCAGTGGAAAGGGACATCTGGTTTATCAGCCCCAGCATTTT.

The rearrangement links TRBV6-1 to TRBJ2-1; 12 nucleotides agree with TRBD2. J gave up 9 bases and V 1 base, and 1 base lay outside the gene matches. This CDR3 is 14 amino acids long. CDR1 MNHNS and CDR2 SASEGT come from the germline V gene. The CDR3 sequence is CASSEGLAGVEQFF. CDR3 in DNA: TGTGCCAGCAGTGAAGGACTAGCGGGAGTTGAGCAGTTCTTC.

The chain combines TRBV9 with TRBJ1-5; D is uncertain. The CDR3 runs 14 residues. Germline CDR1 and CDR2: SGDLS and YYNGEE. V lost 0 bases and J 6 bases, leaving 10 bases between the germline ends. CDR3 loop: CASSVASTGQPQHF. The DNA for the CDR3 is TGTGCCAGCAGCGTAGCTAGCACGGGTCAGCCCCAGCATTTT.

This clone was recorded once. V is TRBV5-1 and J is TRBJ2-5; 10 bases align to TRBD2. This CDR3 has 21 amino acids. V lost 2 bases, J lost 3 bases, and 22 bases stayed unmatched. Germline assignment: CDR1 SGHRS and CDR2 YFSETQ. The CDR3 coding sequence is TGCGCCAGCAGCTTCTATTCCGGGACTAGCGACTACATGGGGCGGAAAGAGACCCAGTACTTC. Protein sequence: CASSFYSGTSDYMGRKETQYF.

This rearrangement joins TRBV7-9 to TRBJ1-2; D is perhaps TRBD1 (5 bases). There are 14 residues in the CDR3. Germline V gene sequence: CDR1 SEHNR, CDR2 FQNEAQ (reference sequence). The V gene lost 0 bases and the J gene lost 6 bases, with 11 bases spanning the gap. This CDR3 is CASSLAGDFHGYTF. DNA for the CDR3: TGTGCCAGCAGCTTAGCGGGGGACTTCCATGGCTACACCTTC.

The gene calls are TRBV9 and TRBJ2-1; TRBD2 matches at 8 bases. Germline trimming cut 0 bases from V and 6 bases from J; bases unmatched to any gene: 5. The CDR3 is made up of 15 amino acids. Germline loops: CDR1 SGDLS, CDR2 YYNGEE. The CDR3 sequence is CASSVAGGPSNEQFF. CDR3 DNA sequence: TGTGCCAGCAGCGTAGCGGGAGGGCCGTCCAATGAGCAGTTCTTC.

The V call is TRBV28, the J call TRBJ2-3; TRBD2 aligns across 7 bases. V trimming: 6 bases; J trimming: 4 bases; junction bases outside the gene matches: 4. CDR3 length: 13 amino acids. Germline CDR1 is MDHEN and CDR2 is SYDVKM. CDR3 region: CASSREGPDTQYF. CDR3 nucleotide sequence: TGTGCCAGCAGCAGGGAGGGCCCAGATACGCAGTATTTT.

A single count supports this clone. The V gene is TRBV5-1, the J gene TRBJ1-3; D possibly corresponds to TRBD1 (6 bases). The germline CDR1 and CDR2 sequences are SGHRS and YFSETQ. This CDR3 region has 16 residues. Trimming took 0 bases from V and 1 from J, leaving 11 bases between them. The CDR3 protein is CASSLGPRGSGNTIYF. CDR3 in DNA: TGCGCCAGCAGCTTGGGCCCCAGGGGATCTGGAAACACCATATATTTT.

This chain connects TRBV5-4 to TRBJ1-4, with TRBD1 as a possible D gene (5 bases). The CDR3 extends over 15 amino acids. The germline V gene encodes CDR1 SGHNT and CDR2 YYREEE (reference sequence). V was cut by 4 bases and J by 2 bases, with 12 bases left in between. In DNA form, the CDR3 reads TGTGCCAGCAGCCGGGGGGGTATTACTAATGAAAAACTGTTTTTT. This codes for CASSRGGITNEKLFF.

The chain couples TRBV14 to TRBJ2-1; 14 bases align to TRBD2. J gave up 7 bases and V 4 bases, and 9 bases lay outside the gene matches. This CDR3 comprises 17 residues. CDR1 is SGHDN and CDR2 is FVKESK in the germline V gene. The CDR3 spells CASSPGLAGARGNEQFF. CDR3 in DNA: TGTGCCAGCAGCCCGGGACTAGCGGGAGCCCGGGGAAATGAGCAGTTCTTC.

The chain carries TRBV6-6 and TRBJ2-1; D not resolved. Trimming took off 4 bases at V and 0 bases at J, with 4 bases between the two ends. This CDR3 region has 13 residues. Looked up from germline, CDR1 is MNHNY and CDR2 is SVGAGI (reference sequence). For the CDR3, the DNA is TGTGCCAGCAGTTTCGGCTCCTACAATGAGCAGTTCTTC. Amino acid sequence: CASSFGSYNEQFF.

The rearrangement joins TRBV6-1 to TRBJ1-5; the D is unclear. Trimming shortened V by 2 bases and J by 4 bases, and 6 bases separated the two germline ends. This CDR3 has 13 residues. The germline gives CDR1 MNHNS, CDR2 SASEGT. CDR3 protein: CASSENTNQPQHF. CDR3 nucleotide sequence: TGTGCCAGCAGTGAAAACACGAATCAGCCCCAGCATTTT.

This clone was seen only once. V and J are TRBV5-6 and TRBJ2-5; 7 bases align to TRBD1. Germline loops: CDR1 SGHDT, CDR2 YYEEEE. After removal of 4 bases from V and 6 bases from J, the junction contained 6 bases not matched to a gene. CDR3 size: 13 residues. Written as DNA, the CDR3 is TGTGCCAGCAGCCTCGAGGGGGCGAAGACCCAGTACTTC. Residues: CASSLEGAKTQYF.

The chain employs TRBV5-4 and TRBJ2-1, with D perhaps TRBD1 (6 bases). The CDR3 covers 14 residues. V was pared by 1 base and J by 3 bases, with 8 bases between. Per germline, CDR1 SGHNT and CDR2 YYREEE (reference sequence). CDR3 region: CASSLPGHYNEQFF. DNA for the CDR3: TGTGCCAGCAGCTTGCCGGGACACTACAATGAGCAGTTCTTC.